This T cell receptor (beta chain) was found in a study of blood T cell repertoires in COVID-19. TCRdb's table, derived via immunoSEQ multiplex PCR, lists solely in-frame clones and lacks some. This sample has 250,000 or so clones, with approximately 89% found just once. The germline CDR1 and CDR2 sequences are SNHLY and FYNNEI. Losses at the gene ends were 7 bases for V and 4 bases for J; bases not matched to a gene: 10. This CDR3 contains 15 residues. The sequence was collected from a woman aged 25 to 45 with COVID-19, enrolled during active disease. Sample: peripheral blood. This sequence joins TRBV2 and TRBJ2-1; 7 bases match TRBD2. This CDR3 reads CASTGGGAAYNEQFF. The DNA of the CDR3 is TGTGCCAGCACCGGCGGGGGTGCCGCTTACAATGAGCAGTTCTTC.